This is a list of T cell receptor beta chains from one sample in a study of cytomegalovirus exposure and HLA in healthy donors. The repertoire was sequenced with immunoSEQ multiplex PCR; TCRdb's copy has only in-frame clones and lacks some. The sample shows some 130,000 clones, more than 70% of them seen only once. Sequencing was performed on PBMCs. These receptors all stem from a man aged 35-49 years in good health and CMV-seronegative. Each CDR3 is given with its conserved first and last residue. Fields, in order: V gene, J gene, D gene, clone size, CDR3 DNA, CDR3 protein. A D gene is named only where the DNA matches it firmly. Rows may omit the clone size; those that give it use once, few, many or a size class.

TRBV30	TRBJ1-2	-	-	TGTGCCTGGAACTTACCGCCGGGGGGCTACACCTTC	CAWNLPPGGYTF
TRBV19	TRBJ2-5	TRBD2	-	TGTGCCAGTAGCCAGCGGGGGGACGGACAAGAGACCCAGTACTTC	CASSQRGDGQETQYF
TRBV7-9	TRBJ2-7	TRBD1	few	TGTGCCAGCAGCTTGGGACAGTCTGAGGCGGGCCGCAAGTTGGAGCAGTACTTC	CASSLGQSEAGRKLEQYF
TRBV10-3	TRBJ1-5	-	-	TGTGCCACCAGAGGTGGGTCGGGGGTGAGTCAGCCCCAGCATTTT	CATRGGSGVSQPQHF
TRBV19	TRBJ2-4	TRBD2	-	TGTGCCAGTAGTAAGGGACTAGCGGGGGCAGCCAAAAACATTCAGTACTTC	CASSKGLAGAAKNIQYF
TRBV7-9	TRBJ2-7	TRBD1	-	TGTGCCAGCAGCGCGGGACAGGGGGAATCCTACGAGCAGTACTTC	CASSAGQGESYEQYF
TRBV7-3	TRBJ2-5	TRBD2	-	TGTGCCAGCAGCCAACCGGGACTAGCGGGAGATCGGGAGACCCAGTACTTC	CASSQPGLAGDRETQYF
TRBV4-1	TRBJ2-1	TRBD2	-	TGCGCCAGCAGCCAGCCGGGGGAGCGGGAGGTATTTAGGAATGAGCAGTTCTTC	CASSQPGEREVFRNEQFF
TRBV7-6	TRBJ1-1	-	-	TGTGCCAGCAGCTTAGACAGGACGACCACTGAAGCTTTCTTT	CASSLDRTTTEAFF
TRBV4-2	TRBJ2-1	-	once	TGTGCCAGCAGCGGGGGAGGAGGGGAGGTGGGGAATGAGCAGTTCTTC	CASSGGGGEVGNEQFF
TRBV28	TRBJ1-3	-	-	TGTGCCAGCTACGGTTCCGGGATCCCCTCTGGAAACACCATATATTTT	CASYGSGIPSGNTIYF
TRBV9	TRBJ2-2	TRBD2	-	TGTGCCAGCAGCGTTCCCGGGGGAGCGGGAGCCAACACCGGGGAGCTGTTTTTT	CASSVPGGAGANTGELFF
TRBV7-6	TRBJ2-1	TRBD2	once	TGTGCCAGCAGCTGGACTAGCGGGGGGGCCTTGGCGACCTACAATGAGCAGTTCTTC	CASSWTSGGALATYNEQFF
TRBV6-6	TRBJ2-7	TRBD1	-	TGTGCCAGCACTTTAGGACAGGGCGCCTACGAGCAGTACTTC	CASTLGQGAYEQYF
TRBV7-3	TRBJ2-2	-	few	TGTGCCAGCAGCGTCATTAACGGCGGGGAGCTGTTTTTT	CASSVINGGELFF
TRBV15	TRBJ2-3	TRBD2	-	TGTGCCACCAGCAAAAATAGCGGGACTCGGACAGATACGCAGTATTTT	CATSKNSGTRTDTQYF
TRBV5-5	TRBJ1-1	-	-	TGTGCCAGCAGCCCCTACCCGAACACTGAAGCTTTCTTT	CASSPYPNTEAFF
TRBV28	TRBJ2-7	-	few	TGTGCCAGCAGTTTAGAGGGCTTATCCTACGAGCAGTACTTC	CASSLEGLSYEQYF
TRBV11-3	TRBJ2-7	-	-	TGTGCCAGCAGCCCCCGTTTAATTCCTTACGAGCAGTACTTC	CASSPRLIPYEQYF
TRBV4-3	TRBJ2-2	-	-	TGCGCCAGCAGCCAAGATCGAGTCGGGAGATTCACCGGGGAGCTGTTTTTT	CASSQDRVGRFTGELFF
TRBV4-1	TRBJ2-5	TRBD2	-	TGCGCCAGCAGCCAAGTTGCTAGCGGGGGGTTCCAAGAGACCCAGTACTTC	CASSQVASGGFQETQYF
TRBV7-2	TRBJ1-3	-	-	TGTGCCAGCAGCTCCCGAGCCTCTGGAAACACCATATATTTT	CASSSRASGNTIYF
TRBV28	TRBJ1-2	TRBD1	-	TGTGCCAGCAGTCCAGACAGGGGAAACTATGGCTACACCTTC	CASSPDRGNYGYTF
TRBV7-9	TRBJ1-1	TRBD1	-	TGTGCCAGCAGCTTAGGGGGGGACAGGGGGCCAAGTGGTACTGAAGCTTTCTTT	CASSLGGDRGPSGTEAFF
TRBV5-8	TRBJ2-7	TRBD1	-	TGTGCCAGCAGCCACGGGACAGGCTACGAGCAGTACTTC	CASSHGTGYEQYF
TRBV5-1	TRBJ2-5	-	few	TGCGCCAGCAGCCCCCGGGGGACAGCCCAAGAGACCCAGTACTTC	CASSPRGTAQETQYF
TRBV19	TRBJ2-5	-	-	TGTGCCAGTAGTCCCCGACTAGGCAAAGAGACCCAGTACTTC	CASSPRLGKETQYF
TRBV19	TRBJ2-3	TRBD2	-	TGTGCCAGTAGGAGAAGCGGGAGGGCTGCAGATACGCAGTATTTT	CASRRSGRAADTQYF
TRBV6-5	TRBJ1-1	-	-	TGTGCCAGCAGTTACGGCCAGGGAACTGAAGCTTTCTTT	CASSYGQGTEAFF
TRBV10-3	TRBJ2-5	TRBD1	-	TGTGCCATCAAGGACAGGCTGGAAGAGACCCAGTACTTC	CAIKDRLEETQYF
TRBV4-1	TRBJ2-7	TRBD2	-	TGCGCCAGCAGCCAAGGGTGGGGACTAGCCTCCTACGAGCAGTACTTC	CASSQGWGLASYEQYF
TRBV6-6	TRBJ1-5	TRBD1	-	TGTGCCAGCAGCTCGACAGGGGGCGGAGGGCCCCAGCATTTT	CASSSTGGGGPQHF
TRBV5-1	TRBJ2-5	-	-	TGCGCCAGCAGCTCCGGGACAACGAAAGAGACCCAGTACTTC	CASSSGTTKETQYF
TRBV6-1	TRBJ2-7	-	-	TGTGCCACCAGGGAGGGGGCGGACGAGCAGTACTTC	CATREGADEQYF
TRBV7-9	TRBJ1-2	-	-	TGTGCCAGCAGCTTGGGCCGAGCTAACTATGGCTACACCTTC	CASSLGRANYGYTF
TRBV2	TRBJ1-4	TRBD1	-	TGTGCCAGCAGACCGGACAGGACAACTAATGAAAAACTGTTTTTT	CASRPDRTTNEKLFF
TRBV9	TRBJ2-5	-	-	TGTGCCAGCAGCGTACGTCTGGGGGGGACCCAGTACTTC	CASSVRLGGTQYF
TRBV19	TRBJ1-5	-	-	TGTGCCAGTAGTATAGGAGGTGGACAGCCCCAGCATTTT	CASSIGGGQPQHF
TRBV6-1	TRBJ2-5	-	-	TGTGCCAGCAGTGAGGGAGGAGCGGGTGAGACCCAGTACTTC	CASSEGGAGETQYF
TRBV9	TRBJ2-7	-	-	TGTGCCAGCAGCCCCTACCACAGTTCCTACGAGCAGTACTTC	CASSPYHSSYEQYF
TRBV9	TRBJ1-1	TRBD1	few	TGTGCCAGCAGCCCAGGTCCCGGTGGGGGACAGGGCCGCGCTGAAGCTTTCTTT	CASSPGPGGGQGRAEAFF
TRBV7-9	TRBJ1-5	-	-	TGTGCCAGCAGCTTAGCGGGCCCCCTGGAGCCCCAGCATTTT	CASSLAGPLEPQHF
TRBV27	TRBJ2-7	TRBD1	-	TGTGCCAGCAGTTTGGGGACAGGGCTAAAGCAGTACTTC	CASSLGTGLKQYF
TRBV5-6	TRBJ2-1	TRBD2	-	TGTGCCAGCAGCCCGCTCCAGGGACTAGCGGGAGCTTATGAGCAGTTCTTC	CASSPLQGLAGAYEQFF